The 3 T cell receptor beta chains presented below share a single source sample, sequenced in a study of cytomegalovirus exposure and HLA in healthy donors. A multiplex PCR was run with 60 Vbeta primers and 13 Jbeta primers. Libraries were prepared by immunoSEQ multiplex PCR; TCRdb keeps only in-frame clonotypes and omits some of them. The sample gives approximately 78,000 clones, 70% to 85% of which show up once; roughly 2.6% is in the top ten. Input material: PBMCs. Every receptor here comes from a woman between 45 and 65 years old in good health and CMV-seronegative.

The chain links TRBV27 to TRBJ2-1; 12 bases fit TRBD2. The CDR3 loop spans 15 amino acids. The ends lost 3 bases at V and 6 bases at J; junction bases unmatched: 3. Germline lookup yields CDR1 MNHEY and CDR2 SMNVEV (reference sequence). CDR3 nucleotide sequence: TGTGCCAGCAGTTTTGAGGGACTAGCGGGCAATGAGCAGTTCTTC. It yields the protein CASSFEGLAGNEQFF.

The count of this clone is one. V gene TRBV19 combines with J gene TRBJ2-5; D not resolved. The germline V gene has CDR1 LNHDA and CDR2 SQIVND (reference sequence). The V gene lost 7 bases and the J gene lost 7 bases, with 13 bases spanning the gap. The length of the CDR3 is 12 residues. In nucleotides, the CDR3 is TGTGCCAGTAAGTGGTGGAGAGTGACCCAGTACTTC. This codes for CASKWWRVTQYF.

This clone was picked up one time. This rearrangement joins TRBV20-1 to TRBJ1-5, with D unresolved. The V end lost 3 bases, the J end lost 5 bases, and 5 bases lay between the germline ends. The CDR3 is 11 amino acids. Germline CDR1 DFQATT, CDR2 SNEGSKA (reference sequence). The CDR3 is CSARRDQPQHF. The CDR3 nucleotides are TGCAGTGCTAGGCGGGATCAGCCCCAGCATTTT.